This T cell receptor beta chain was recovered during a study of T cells after yellow fever vaccination. MiXCR, applied by TCRdb to the 5' RACE reads, yields one record per CDR3 protein. The sample lists almost 600,000 distinct CDR3 sequences, less than 15% occurring once. Looked up from germline, CDR1 is SGHRS and CDR2 is YFSETQ. Trimming took off 4 bases at V and 12 bases at J, with 22 bases between the two ends. The CDR3 covers 15 residues. This receptor was identified in a man aged 25-45 years who received the YFV17D yellow fever vaccine. This chain connects TRBV5-1 to TRBJ1-4; weak D call: TRBD1 (5 bases). The specimen was PBMCs, collected on the day of the yellow fever booster vaccination. The CDR3 nucleotides read TGCGCCAGCAGCCCCTCGGGACGGAGGGGTGAGCAACTGTTTTTT. Translating it yields CASSPSGRRGEQLFF.